This entry lists 9 T cell receptor beta chains sequenced from one sample in a study of shared clonotypes between healthy human individuals. Here immunoSEQ multiplex PCR was the method, and the copy in TCRdb shows in-frame clones only, minus some. This sample has 2 million to 2.5 million clones, with 93% found just once. The material sequenced was naive CD4+ T cells from PBMCs. As to subset: CD45RA+ positively selected. The source of these receptors is a man between 18 and 35 years old in good health. Some clones in this sample may be carry-over from other donors' samples.

The chain is built from TRBV7-9 and TRBJ1-1, with D unresolved. Germline CDR1 is SEHNR and CDR2 is FQNEAQ (reference sequence). The CDR3 runs to 16 residues. Trimming removed 2 bases at V and 0 bases at J, with 13 bases between. CDR3 sequence: CASSLYPPLMNTEAFF. The CDR3 region has the DNA TGTGCCAGCAGCTTATATCCTCCACTAATGAACACTGAAGCTTTCTTT.

J is TRBJ1-4 and V is TRBV30; perhaps TRBD1 as D (5 bases). The V and J ends lost 5 bases and 3 bases respectively, with 10 bases between them. This CDR3 region has 13 residues. CDR1 GTSNPN and CDR2 SVGIG come from the germline V gene (reference sequence). The chain's CDR3 is CAWEQGANEKLFF. CDR3 sequence (DNA): TGTGCCTGGGAGCAGGGTGCTAATGAAAAACTGTTTTTT.

J is TRBJ2-7 and V is TRBV14; TRBD2 is a possible D gene (5 bases). The CDR3 spans 15 residues. Germline CDR1 SGHDN, CDR2 FVKESK. Trimming pared 4 bases from V and 1 base from J, leaving 14 bases between. CDR3 in amino acids: CASSPAGVPSYEQYF. The CDR3 DNA sequence: TGTGCCAGCAGCCCAGCCGGGGTCCCTTCCTACGAGCAGTACTTC.

The rearrangement joins TRBV7-3 to TRBJ2-1, with TRBD2 identical over 12 bases. The CDR3 consists of 14 residues. Looked up from germline, CDR1 is SGHTA and CDR2 is FQGTGA. With V trimmed by 8 bases and J by 9 bases, 8 bases remained unmatched. The CDR3 DNA follows: TGTGCCAGCGCTAGCGGGAGGGGGACAGGTGAGCAGTTCTTC. It specifies CASASGRGTGEQFF.

The CDR3 loop is CASSQFGTASTDTQYF. In nucleotides, the CDR3 is TGCGCCAGCAGCCAATTCGGGACAGCGAGCACAGATACGCAGTATTTT. The genes are TRBV4-1 and TRBJ2-3, with TRBD1 matching 7 bases. V lost 2 bases, J lost 0 bases, and 5 bases stayed unmatched. Germline CDR1 is MGHRA and CDR2 is YSYEKL. The CDR3 has 16 residues.

The chain employs TRBV7-8 and TRBJ2-7; D is tentatively TRBD1 or TRBD2 (6 bases each). Trimming pared 4 bases from V and 6 bases from J, leaving 10 bases between. Per the germline V gene, CDR1 is SGHVS and CDR2 is FQNEAQ. There are 12 residues in the CDR3. Written as DNA, the CDR3 is TGTGCCAGCAGCTGGGGGGCTGGCGAGCAGTACTTC. Residues: CASSWGAGEQYF.

CDR3 bases: TGTGCCAGCAGTCTCCTGACAGGGGAAAACGAAAAACTGTTTTTT. It encodes CASSLLTGENEKLFF. The chain joins TRBV6-5 to TRBJ1-4; 8 bases are shared with TRBD1. The CDR3 contains 15 residues. V lost 5 bases, J lost 8 bases, and 10 bases stayed unmatched. From germline, CDR1 is MNHEY and CDR2 SVGAGI.

The chain joins TRBV4-2 to TRBJ2-1; TRBD2 aligns across 11 bases. The ends lost 4 bases at V and 7 bases at J; junction bases unmatched: 9. CDR3 length: 16 residues. Germline V gene sequence: CDR1 LGHNA, CDR2 YNFKEQ. The CDR3 DNA is TGTGCCAGCAGCCTACTAGCGGGAGAGGAGGGAAATGAGCAGTTCTTC. Residues: CASSLLAGEEGNEQFF.

This clone was recorded only once. The rearrangement uses TRBV7-2 and TRBJ2-7; the match to TRBD1 covers 8 bases. The CDR3 loop spans 15 amino acids. Unmatched junction bases numbered 6, after V lost 5 bases and J lost 0 bases. The germline gives CDR1 SGHTA, CDR2 FQGNSA. CDR3: CASSTGQGASYEQYF. The CDR3 DNA reads as TGTGCCAGCAGCACAGGACAGGGAGCCTCCTACGAGCAGTACTTC.